This passage covers 27 T cell receptor beta chains from one sample sequenced in a study of cytomegalovirus exposure and HLA in healthy donors. With 60 Vbeta and 13 Jbeta primers, the PCR was carried out. Profiled with immunoSEQ multiplex PCR; TCRdb holds only in-frame clones, not every one. The sample lists roughly 170,000 clones, 84% occurring once. Sequencing used PBMCs. These receptors came from a man aged 18 to 35 in good health and CMV-seronegative.

This rearrangement joins TRBV6-5 to TRBJ2-1; 15 bases line up with TRBD2. Germline CDR1 MNHEY, CDR2 SVGAGI. The CDR3 is 15 amino acids. With 4 bases clipped from V and 8 bases from J, the junction kept 3 bases outside the gene matches. CDR3 amino acids: CASSSGLAGGYEQFF. CDR3 sequence (DNA): TGTGCCAGCAGTTCCGGACTAGCGGGAGGGTATGAGCAGTTCTTC.

The gene calls are TRBV5-3 and TRBJ1-3, with D maybe TRBD1 (5 bases). TRBV5-3 carries the ORF label, with uncertain function. Between the trimmed V and J ends, which lost 5 bases and 4 bases, there was a span of 19 bases. CDR3 size: 16 residues. CDR3 sequence (DNA): TGTGCCAGAAGAACCAGACAGCAGATTTGGGGAAACACCATATATTTT. This gives the protein CARRTRQQIWGNTIYF.

The J gene is TRBJ2-3, the V gene TRBV6-5; D is perhaps TRBD1 (6 bases). Deletions cut 4 bases from V and 3 bases from J, with 11 bases between. This CDR3 region has 14 residues. The germline V gene encodes CDR1 MNHEY and CDR2 SVGAGI. CDR3 nucleotide sequence: TGTGCCAGCAGTTCTCGGACAGCGACAGATACGCAGTATTTT. It encodes CASSSRTATDTQYF.

The V call is TRBV7-2, the J call TRBJ2-1, with 8 bases matching TRBD2. J lost 6 bases, V lost 4 bases, and 8 bases had no gene match. CDR1 and CDR2 (germline): SGHTA, FQGNSA. The CDR3 covers 15 residues. The CDR3 DNA sequence: TGTGCCAGCAGCTGGATCGGGACTAGGTCCAATGAGCAGTTCTTC. Protein: CASSWIGTRSNEQFF.

This sequence joins TRBV19 and TRBJ2-1; D remains ambiguous. The germline V and J ends were trimmed by 1 base and 8 bases, with 9 bases remaining between them. This CDR3 region has 13 residues. Germline loops: CDR1 LNHDA, CDR2 SQIVND (reference sequence). CDR3 sequence: CASSIGSGYEQFF. The CDR3 DNA is TGTGCCAGTAGTATAGGTTCCGGGTATGAGCAGTTCTTC.

The V gene is TRBV2, the J gene TRBJ2-1; TRBD1 agrees at 9 bases. The CDR3 contains 15 residues. Germline values: CDR1 SNHLY, CDR2 FYNNEI. V was clipped by 4 bases and J by 7 bases; unmatched bases: 8. CDR3 in DNA: TGTGCCAGCAGTGTAAAAACAGGGGGCTGGAATGAGCAGTTCTTC. It yields the protein CASSVKTGGWNEQFF.

The rearrangement links TRBV5-6 to TRBJ2-1, with 8 bases that match TRBD1. The CDR3 covers 16 residues. CDR1 and CDR2 from the germline V gene are SGHDT and YYEEEE. Germline trimming cut 2 bases from V and 6 bases from J; bases unmatched to any gene: 10. In nucleotides, the CDR3 is TGTGCCAGCAGCTTCGCCGGACAGGGTTTGGTCAATGAGCAGTTCTTC. This translates into CASSFAGQGLVNEQFF.

J is TRBJ1-4 and V is TRBV19; 8 bases are shared with TRBD1. The V gene end was trimmed by 5 bases and the J gene end by 8 bases; junction bases not matched to a gene: 7. CDR3 length: 14 residues. Germline V gives CDR1 LNHDA, CDR2 SQIVND (reference sequence). The CDR3 DNA is TGTGCCAGTAGTTTTGGACAGGGCGGAGAAAAACTGTTTTTT. This translates into CASSFGQGGEKLFF.

The gene calls are TRBV15 and TRBJ2-1; D gene ambiguous. V was trimmed by 0 bases and J by 8 bases, leaving 17 bases between them. Germline CDR1 reads LNHNV; CDR2 reads YYDKDF (reference sequence). The CDR3 is 16 residues long. CDR3: CATSRDRGAFLDEQFF. In nucleotides, the CDR3 is TGTGCCACCAGCAGAGATCGAGGAGCGTTCTTGGATGAGCAGTTCTTC.

This chain joins TRBV7-9 and TRBJ2-1, with a weak D call TRBD2 (5 bases). The CDR3 runs to 17 residues. Per the germline V gene, CDR1 is SEHNR and CDR2 is FQNEAQ (reference sequence). V was cut by 4 bases and J by 0 bases, with 16 bases left in between. CDR3 in amino acids: CASSSDGSVSSYNEQFF. The CDR3 nucleotides read TGTGCCAGCAGCTCAGATGGTAGCGTAAGCTCCTACAATGAGCAGTTCTTC.

V and J are TRBV7-9 and TRBJ1-5; 8 nucleotides match TRBD1. The germline V gene has CDR1 SEHNR and CDR2 FQNEAQ (reference sequence). J lost 2 bases, V lost 5 bases, and 8 bases had no gene match. This CDR3 region has 16 residues. The CDR3 DNA reads TGTGCCAGCAGCCACTCAGGGGGCTCGGGCAATCAGCCCCAGCATTTT. Translating it yields CASSHSGGSGNQPQHF.

The gene calls are TRBV15 and TRBJ1-2; D possibly corresponds to TRBD1 (5 bases). CDR3 length equals 15 residues. Per germline, CDR1 LNHNV and CDR2 YYDKDF (reference sequence). The V end was cut by 5 bases, the J end by 0 bases, with 13 bases between. The CDR3 is CATSSHRFSNYGYTF. In DNA form, the CDR3 reads TGTGCCACCAGCTCTCACAGGTTCTCTAACTATGGCTACACCTTC.

J is TRBJ2-7 and V is TRBV10-1; weak D call: TRBD1 (5 bases). The V end was cut by 0 bases, the J end by 2 bases, with 14 bases between. Germline CDR1 and CDR2: WNHNN and SYGVQD (reference sequence). The CDR3 has 16 amino acids. CDR3 in amino acids: CASSESTPRGTYEQYF. CDR3 nucleotides: TGCGCCAGCAGTGAGTCGACGCCAAGGGGAACCTACGAGCAGTACTTC.

This clone was observed once. The V gene is TRBV11-1, the J gene TRBJ2-7, with D uncertain. The CDR3 runs to 13 residues. Germline V gene lookup returns CDR1 SGHAT and CDR2 FQDESV (reference sequence). Trimming pared 1 base from V and 5 bases from J, leaving 9 bases between. CDR3 DNA sequence: TGTGCCAGCAGCTTAGTGGGCTACAACGAGCAGTACTTC. It yields the protein CASSLVGYNEQYF.

The chain couples TRBV7-9 to TRBJ2-7; no clear D gene. The V gene lost 4 bases and the J gene lost 7 bases, with 11 bases spanning the gap. Germline CDR1 is SEHNR and CDR2 is FQNEAQ (reference sequence). The length of the CDR3 is 12 residues. The CDR3 nucleotides are TGTGCCAGCAGCTCCTCCGTTCCTGAGCAGTACTTC. Translation gives CASSSSVPEQYF.

The chain couples TRBV4-1 to TRBJ2-2, with 7 positions matching TRBD1. The junction had 8 bases not matched to a gene; V was cut back by 5 bases and J by 5 bases. The CDR3 loop spans 15 amino acids. CDR1 MGHRA and CDR2 YSYEKL come from the germline V gene. DNA for the CDR3: TGCGCCAGCAGCGGCACAGGGGTTAGGACCGGGGAGCTGTTTTTT. Its translation is CASSGTGVRTGELFF.

The table lists this clone with a few counts. The J gene is TRBJ2-7, the V gene TRBV5-1, with D unresolved. The CDR3 is made up of 13 amino acids. V shed 9 bases and J shed 6 bases, with 19 bases lying between them. Germline V lookup: CDR1 SGHRS, CDR2 YFSETQ. DNA for the CDR3: TGCGCCACCCCTTCGGGTGAGCATCGCGAGCAGTACTTC. It specifies CATPSGEHREQYF.

The chain couples TRBV4-1 to TRBJ2-7; D may be TRBD1 (5 bases). Germline V CDR1 and CDR2: MGHRA, YSYEKL. V lost 0 bases and J lost 1, with 22 bases in between. The CDR3 contains 19 residues. The CDR3 protein is CASSQDPDADSLLSYEQYF. In nucleotides, the CDR3 is TGCGCCAGCAGCCAAGACCCCGACGCTGACAGCCTTTTATCCTACGAGCAGTACTTC.

This chain joins TRBV14 and TRBJ2-2; the match to TRBD2 covers 8 bases. This CDR3 is built from 15 residues. Germline lookup yields CDR1 SGHDN and CDR2 FVKESK. After removal of 0 bases from V and 9 bases from J, the junction contained 6 bases not matched to a gene. CDR3 sequence reads: CASSQDLSGARELFF. CDR3 DNA sequence: TGTGCCAGCAGCCAAGATCTTAGCGGGGCCCGGGAGCTGTTTTTT.

Turning to this clone: Other DNA sequences of this sample code for an identical CDR3. This chain joins TRBV28 and TRBJ1-5; 9 bases match TRBD1. In germline, CDR1 is MDHEN, CDR2 SYDVKM. The J segment lost 6 bases and the V segment lost 4 bases, leaving 4 bases of the junction unmatched. This CDR3 has 14 residues. The CDR3 loop reads CASSSGQGFQPQHF. The CDR3, as DNA: TGTGCCAGCAGTTCGGGACAGGGCTTTCAGCCCCAGCATTTT.

The chain joins TRBV19 to TRBJ1-5; no clear D gene. Germline CDR1 LNHDA, CDR2 SQIVND (reference sequence). Between the trimmed V and J ends, which lost 7 bases and 0 bases, there was a span of 13 bases. The CDR3 loop spans 15 amino acids. The DNA for the CDR3 is TGTGCCAGTAAGGTTGCAGCGAATAGCAATCAGCCCCAGCATTTT. It codes for CASKVAANSNQPQHF.

This clone came up once. The rearrangement joins TRBV11-1 to TRBJ2-7; possibly TRBD2 for D (6 bases). Trimming took 2 bases from V and 7 from J, leaving 15 bases between them. Germline V gene sequence: CDR1 SGHAT, CDR2 FQDESV (reference sequence). CDR3 length: 14 residues. CDR3 sequence reads: CASSLRTPGREQYF. In nucleotides, the CDR3 is TGTGCCAGCAGCTTACGGACGCCGGGGAGGGAGCAGTACTTC.

This chain links TRBV6-5 with TRBJ2-7, with TRBD1 matching over 11 bases. V trimming: 5 bases; J trimming: 3 bases; junction bases outside the gene matches: 6. In germline, CDR1 is MNHEY, CDR2 SVGAGI. This CDR3 spans 15 amino acids. The CDR3 loop is CASSPVGTGGYEQYF. The DNA of the CDR3 is TGTGCCAGCAGTCCAGTCGGGACAGGGGGCTACGAGCAGTACTTC.

The V gene is TRBV7-2, the J gene TRBJ1-5; D gene uncertain. V was pared by 0 bases and J by 0 bases, with 12 bases between. From germline, CDR1 is SGHTA and CDR2 FQGNSA. There are 17 residues in the CDR3. The CDR3 nucleotides are TGTGCCAGCAGCTTAGCGCGGGGAGGCCATAGCAATCAGCCCCAGCATTTT. It specifies CASSLARGGHSNQPQHF.

This clone showed up just a few times. This chain links TRBV6-1 with TRBJ1-5; D perhaps matches TRBD1 (6 bases). The V end was cut by 1 base, the J end by 6 bases, with 25 bases between. The CDR3 length is 19 residues. Germline V gene data show CDR1 as MNHNS and CDR2 as SASEGT. The CDR3: CASSEERRNRDRLGQPQHF. The CDR3 DNA sequence: TGTGCCAGCAGTGAAGAGCGGAGGAACAGGGACCGTTTGGGTCAGCCCCAGCATTTT.

The rearrangement joins TRBV6-5 to TRBJ1-1; TRBD1 matches 9 bases. The V gene's germline CDR1 is MNHEY and CDR2 SVGAGI. The length of the CDR3 is 14 residues. Germline trimming cut 7 bases from V and 3 bases from J; bases unmatched to any gene: 6. DNA of the CDR3: TGTGCCAGCACCGGGACAGGGTGGGACACTGAAGCTTTCTTT. Translating gives CASTGTGWDTEAFF.

This clone occurred a few times. The genes are TRBV6-6 and TRBJ1-1, with 7 bases that match TRBD1. The V segment lost 4 bases and the J segment 5 bases; nucleotides outside the gene matches: 4. Germline CDR1 is MNHNY and CDR2 is SVGAGI (reference sequence). The CDR3 spans 13 residues. The CDR3 coding sequence is TGTGCCAGCAGTTGGACCAGGGGGACTGAAGCTTTCTTT. Translated, it gives CASSWTRGTEAFF.